This T cell receptor beta chain originates from a study of T cells in Graves' hyperthyroidism and ophthalmopathy (dated by TCRdb to about 2019). Context from the whole study: Peripheral blood was sampled at the time of initial diagnosis, prior to any treatment. TCR V-J signatures able to tell the groups apart were searched for in a discovery cohort of approximately 95 patients, of whom more than 40 had Graves' ophthalmopathy and some 60 had stable Graves' hyperthyroidism. Prospective prediction of ophthalmopathy was tested in an independent validation cohort of about 19 hyperthyroidism patients and 15 to 17 patients who later progressed to ophthalmopathy. The roughly 100 discovery patients were divided at random into training and test sets in a 7:3 ratio. In several Graves' hyperthyroidism patients, the study also compared T-cell repertoires from thyroid tissue with T-cell repertoires from blood. Once sampling was done, hyperthyroidism patients were given methimazole at a starting dose of 30 mg daily, whereas ophthalmopathy patients were given high-dose intravenous methylprednisolone. The paper reports TCR Vbeta CDR3 sequencing of over 130 peripheral blood samples: over 40 ophthalmopathy, under 80 hyperthyroidism and around 17 progressor patients.

The TCR beta CDR3 regions were amplified from the RNA transcripts. A first-round RT-PCR of the TCR CDR3 used the HTBI primer set with the Qiagen OneStep RT-PCR kit. Libraries were constructed in a second round of multiplex PCR, after which size selection and purification were performed. Paired-end sequencing of the libraries was performed with 100 bp reads on an Illumina HiSeq2000. The published analysis was carried out like this. Raw data were processed with SOAPnuke, discarding reads with adapters, uncalled bases, mean Phred below 15, or no exact constant-primer or identifier match. High-quality paired reads were merged with COPE v1.2.5, and unique nucleotide sequences were defined as clonotypes. MiTCR v1.1 was used to align clonotypes to the IMGT TRBV, TRBD and TRBJ reference segments. The analysis included only V-J combinations with a frequency above 0.0001, which together covered 99% to 99.2% of the repertoires. The TCS score was defined as the ratio of F50 (clonal expansion) to E x V (chaos), calculated using BLOSUM62-based TCRdist between CDR3 peptides within each V-J. Welch's t-statistics and random forest reduced approximately 520 V-J features to under 15, which were used in a naive Bayes classifier (R e1071). TCRdb passed the public sequencing reads through fastp at Q25 and MiXCR, retaining productive beta sequences. Rows matching on CDR3 protein sequence are summarized as one entry with the most common DNA and genes. TCRdb's processing, not the study's, gives the V and J calls here. In all, the sample holds about 300,000 distinct CDR3 sequences, and 10% to 15% of those were seen once. The ten biggest clones cover roughly 8% of the sample.

Hyperthyroidism patients were newly diagnosed, with disease duration under 2 months, and aged 18 to 65 years. The study excluded patients with uncontrolled infections, other autoimmune diseases, pregnancy or lactation. Diagnoses were based on clinical symptoms, serum thyroxine and TRAb, thyroid ultrasound and orbital computed tomography. Blood from progressor patients was drawn when they were first diagnosed with hyperthyroidism, before any ophthalmopathy symptoms appeared. Ficoll-Paque density gradient centrifugation was used to isolate PBMCs from around 9.1 ml of fresh peripheral blood. Patients classed as progressors first received a Graves' hyperthyroidism diagnosis and then went on to develop ophthalmopathy during follow-up. Total RNA was extracted with Trizol reagent, and quality was checked on an Agilent 2100 Bioanalyzer. Findings and caveats that apply to the study as a whole: Sample size was not statistically predetermined, and investigators were not blinded to group allocation. Ophthalmopathy was separated from stable hyperthyroidism by a 13 V-J signature model, with around 90% sensitivity and roughly 81% specificity obtained in cross-validation and 80%/75% obtained in testing. Blood samples also contained most of the expanded thyroid clonotypes (frequency above 0.001), which suggests that blood repertoires may reflect thyroid immune responses. In validation, the model predicted progression to ophthalmopathy with around 71% sensitivity and 72% to 85% specificity, a median of 6.5 months before onset.

At least ten counts were recorded for this clonotype. The specificity of this receptor is unknown. No per-base quality is available; no much larger clone lies one base away. Looking up the germline V gene yields CDR1 SGHTA and CDR2 FQGNSA. Taken from cysteine to phenylalanine, the CDR3 has 15 residues. The sequence is cut down to CDR3 DNA, 45 bases in frame from base 1. The V and J ends are trimmed by 0 bases and 7 bases, leaving 13 bases between them. The clonotype comes from a woman under 40 with Graves' hyperthyroidism that later progressed to Graves' ophthalmopathy. Material: blood. The chain joins TRBV7-2 to TRBJ1-5; the D gene is perhaps TRBD1, from 5 matching bases. The bases are TGTGCCAGCAGCTTAGCTTTAGGGGTGGGGCAGCCCCAGCATTTT. Its translation is CASSLALGVGQPQHF.